The rows below give T cell receptor beta chains drawn from one sample of a study of blood T cell repertoires in COVID-19. Some clones are missing from TCRdb's copy, which holds only in-frame ones; the method was immunoSEQ multiplex PCR. This sample has around 200,000 clones, with about nine tenths found just once. The sequencing sample was made of peripheral blood. The receptor source for this set is a man in his 70s with active or convalescent COVID-19. The CDR3 runs from the conserved cysteine through the conserved F or W. Fields, in order: J gene, D gene, V gene, clone size, CDR3 DNA, CDR3 protein. The D gene is left open where the match is weak. Clone size is not always given. Where it is, it says once, few, many or a class for expanded clones.

TRBJ1-2,NA,TRBV19,NA,TGTGCCAGTAGTATTTCGAGGGGACTTAACTATGGCTACACCTTC,CASSISRGLNYGYTF
TRBJ2-7,TRBD1,TRBV18,NA,TGTGCCAGCTCACCCGGACAGGGGGCTTCCTACGAGCAGTACTTC,CASSPGQGASYEQYF
TRBJ1-1,NA,TRBV5-1,NA,TGCGCCAGCAGCCAGGCACCAGTGAACACTGAAGCTTTCTTT,CASSQAPVNTEAFF
TRBJ1-1,NA,TRBV10-1,NA,TGCGCCAGCAGTGCCAGTCCGAGGGTGAACACTGAAGCTTTCTTT,CASSASPRVNTEAFF
TRBJ2-1,TRBD1,TRBV5-4,NA,TGTGCCAGCAGCTTACACGGACAGGGACCAGTAGGGCAGTTCTTC,CASSLHGQGPVGQFF
TRBJ1-5,NA,TRBV2,few,TGTGCCAGCAGTGGGGGCCCGGAGCCCCAGCATTTT,CASSGGPEPQHF
TRBJ1-1,NA,TRBV6-5,NA,TGTGCCAGCAGCCGAGGACACACGAACACTGAAGCTTTCTTT,CASSRGHTNTEAFF
TRBJ2-7,TRBD1,TRBV7-6,NA,TGTGCCAGCAGCTTAGAGACAGGGAAGCGTTACGAGCAGTACTTC,CASSLETGKRYEQYF
TRBJ1-1,TRBD1,TRBV28,NA,TGTGCCAGCAGATGGGGACAGGGGTTAGGGAACACTGAAGCTTTCTTT,CASRWGQGLGNTEAFF
TRBJ1-4,NA,TRBV7-2,NA,TGTGCCAGCAGCTCGGGGGGGGTTGAAAAACTGTTTTTT,CASSSGGVEKLFF
TRBJ1-1,NA,TRBV6-2/TRBV6-3,NA,TGTGCCAGCAGTTATCGCCACATGAACACTGAAGCTTTCTTT,CASSYRHMNTEAFF
TRBJ2-1,TRBD2,TRBV5-1,NA,TGCGCCAGCAGCTCCAGGACTAGCGGAAATGAGCAGTTCTTC,CASSSRTSGNEQFF
TRBJ1-4,NA,TRBV20-1,NA,TGCAGTGCTAGTGTGGGAGGGGACGAAAAACTGTTTTTT,CSASVGGDEKLFF
TRBJ2-3,TRBD2,TRBV18,NA,TGTGCCAGCTCATCTAGCGGGGGCCCTACCACAGATACGCAGTATTTT,CASSSSGGPTTDTQYF
TRBJ1-5,NA,TRBV28,NA,TGTGCCAGCAGTTCCGTGGGAGGGCACGTTAGCAATCAGCCCCAGCATTTT,CASSSVGGHVSNQPQHF
TRBJ2-1,NA,TRBV7-2,NA,TGTGCCAGCAGCTCGACGTCGGGACTCGGGTCCTACAATGAGCAGTTCTTC,CASSSTSGLGSYNEQFF
TRBJ1-4,NA,TRBV5-4,NA,TGTGCCAGCAGCTACCCGTCCGGTGAAAAACTGTTTTTT,CASSYPSGEKLFF
TRBJ1-4,NA,TRBV3-1/TRBV3-2,NA,TGTGCCAGCAGCTCAGGCAGGGCAACTAATGAAAAACTGTTTTTT,CASSSGRATNEKLFF
TRBJ2-5,TRBD2,TRBV6-2/TRBV6-3,NA,TGTGCCAGCAGTTACGACGGGGGGGCCGTTGAGACCCAGTACTTC,CASSYDGGAVETQYF
TRBJ1-1,NA,TRBV6-6,NA,TGTGCCAGCACCCACAGGGACACTTTTGAAGCTTTCTTT,CASTHRDTFEAFF
TRBJ1-5,NA,TRBV5-5,NA,TGTGCCAGCAGCCCATCCCCTGACAACAGGGAAGGTCAGCCCCAGCATTTT,CASSPSPDNREGQPQHF
TRBJ1-5,NA,TRBV30,NA,TGTGCCTGGAGTAAAGCGGGCTATCAGCCCCAGCATTTT,CAWSKAGYQPQHF
TRBJ1-4,NA,TRBV3-1/TRBV3-2,once,TGTGCCAGCAGCCAAGATATCCGGGTCTGGAATGAAAAACTGTTTTTT,CASSQDIRVWNEKLFF
TRBJ1-2,TRBD1,TRBV18,NA,TGTGCCAGCTCACCACCGGGACAGGGGTTACATGGCTACACCTTC,CASSPPGQGLHGYTF
TRBJ1-5,TRBD1,TRBV6-6,NA,TGTGCCAGCAGCACCGGGACAGGGGGGAATCAGCCCCAGCATTTT,CASSTGTGGNQPQHF
TRBJ2-6,TRBD1,TRBV5-8,NA,TGTGCCAGCAGCTCTCATTGGGACAGCTACTCTGGGGCCAACGTCCTGACTTTC,CASSSHWDSYSGANVLTF
TRBJ2-2,TRBD1,TRBV11-3,NA,TGTGCCAGCAGACTTGACAGGGAAACCGGGGAGCTGTTTTTT,CASRLDRETGELFF
TRBJ1-2,NA,TRBV9,NA,TGTGCCAGCAGCTCCGCTGGGAGGGGAAAGAACTATGGCTACACCTTC,CASSSAGRGKNYGYTF
TRBJ2-2,NA,TRBV18,NA,TGTGCCAGCTCATCCTCAGTACAGGGCACCGGGGAGCTGTTTTTT,CASSSSVQGTGELFF
TRBJ2-1,TRBD2,TRBV6-5,NA,TGTGCCAGCAGACCCGGGGGGTATGAGGACAATGAGCAGTTCTTC,CASRPGGYEDNEQFF
TRBJ2-2,NA,TRBV15,NA,TGTGCCACCAGCAGAGACCCCCCGAGGGTCGCCGGGGAGCTGTTTTTT,CATSRDPPRVAGELFF
TRBJ1-5,NA,TRBV7-3,NA,TGTGCCAGCAGCCCAGGACAGTCTAGCAATCAGCCCCAGCATTTT,CASSPGQSSNQPQHF
TRBJ2-1,TRBD1,TRBV5-4,once,TGTGCCAGCAGCCAGGGGACAGACTACGGTGTCAATGAGCAGTTCTTC,CASSQGTDYGVNEQFF
TRBJ2-1,TRBD2,TRBV5-1,NA,TGCGCCAGCAGCTTGGGAGGGACTAGCGGATACTACAATGAGCAGTTCTTC,CASSLGGTSGYYNEQFF
TRBJ2-1,TRBD2,TRBV4-3,NA,TGCGCCAGCAGCCCAAAACTAGCGGGGGTTAGAAATGAGCAGTTCTTC,CASSPKLAGVRNEQFF
TRBJ1-1,TRBD1,TRBV11-2,NA,TGTGCCAGCAGCCCTTTAGACAGGGTATCCACTGAAGCTTTCTTT,CASSPLDRVSTEAFF
TRBJ2-7,TRBD2,TRBV2,NA,TGTGCCAGCAGTGAACAAGGGAGGGCGTACGAGCAGTACTTC,CASSEQGRAYEQYF
TRBJ2-5,NA,TRBV25-1,once,TGTGCCACCCCGGGGCGGGGGCATCGAGGAGCCCAGTACTTC,CATPGRGHRGAQYF
TRBJ2-7,NA,TRBV12-3/TRBV12-4,NA,TGTGCCAGCAGTAGGACAGCCTACGAGCAGTACTTC,CASSRTAYEQYF
TRBJ1-3,NA,TRBV10-1,NA,TGCGCCCGCCCTGGAGGTTTGTGTGGAAACACCATATATTTT,CARPGGLCGNTIYF
TRBJ2-1,TRBD2,TRBV19,NA,TGTGCCAGTAGTACACTAGCGGGGGGGAGGAATGAGCAGTTCTTC,CASSTLAGGRNEQFF
TRBJ2-5,TRBD1,TRBV19,NA,TGTGCCAGTAGTATAATGAGGACAGGGCAAGAGACCCAGTACTTC,CASSIMRTGQETQYF
TRBJ2-3,TRBD2,TRBV7-9,NA,TGTGCCAGCAGCCGCCTGACTAGCGGGAGGGCCGCGGGCACAGATACGCAGTATTTT,CASSRLTSGRAAGTDTQYF
TRBJ2-7,TRBD2,TRBV9,NA,TGTGCCAGCAGCGTTACTAGCGGGAGCTACGAGCAGTACTTC,CASSVTSGSYEQYF